A single sample is the source of the 29 T cell receptor beta chains below, sequenced in a study of cytomegalovirus exposure and HLA in healthy donors. This table comes from immunoSEQ multiplex PCR, and its TCRdb copy is limited to in-frame clones, with some not included. This sample yields 150,000 to 200,000 clones, of which approximately 89% are seen a single time; 9% to 12% belongs to the top ten. Sequenced input: PBMCs. These receptors were taken from a woman under 30 in good health and CMV-seropositive.

V and J are TRBV7-2 and TRBJ1-2; no definite D call. Germline assignment: CDR1 SGHTA and CDR2 FQGNSA. The CDR3 extends over 14 amino acids. The V end lost 2 bases, the J end lost 6 bases, and 13 bases lay between the germline ends. The DNA of the CDR3 is TGTGCCAGCAGCTTAAGCAATCCGGTTCATGGCTACACCTTC. Translated, it gives CASSLSNPVHGYTF.

This chain connects TRBV28 to TRBJ2-2; 12 bases fit TRBD2. CDR1 MDHEN and CDR2 SYDVKM come from the germline V gene. Unmatched junction bases numbered 7, after V lost 5 bases and J lost 6 bases. This CDR3 region has 16 residues. The CDR3 loop is CASSRLAGDKAGELFF. CDR3 DNA: TGTGCCAGCAGTAGACTAGCGGGAGATAAGGCCGGGGAGCTGTTTTTT.

V is TRBV27 and J is TRBJ1-1; D is undetermined. Germline CDR1 and CDR2: MNHEY and SMNVEV (reference sequence). The V end lost 5 bases, the J end lost 4 bases, and 11 bases lay between the germline ends. This CDR3 is 13 amino acids long. Here the CDR3 DNA reads TGTGCCAGCAGTACAACATGGGCCACTGAAGCTTTCTTT. This codes for CASSTTWATEAFF.

The chain has TRBV4-1 and TRBJ2-7; weak D call: TRBD1 (6 bases). V lost 6 bases to trimming and J lost 1 base, with 16 bases between them. CDR1 is MGHRA, CDR2 YSYEKL, per germline. The CDR3 has 15 residues. The CDR3 region is CASRITGTSSYEQYF. CDR3 bases: TGCGCCAGCAGAATTACAGGGACCTCTTCCTACGAGCAGTACTTC.

The gene calls are TRBV11-2 and TRBJ2-2; TRBD2 might be the D (5 bases). Germline assignment: CDR1 SGHAT and CDR2 FQNNGV. The V end was cut by 2 bases, the J end by 2 bases, with 21 bases between. This CDR3 region has 19 residues. The CDR3 DNA follows: TGTGCCAGCAGCTTACTCATCAAAGCGGACCCTTTAAACACCGGGGAGCTGTTTTTT. Translating gives CASSLLIKADPLNTGELFF.

This clone was recorded a few times. The chain carries TRBV7-8 and TRBJ2-7; 9 bases agree with TRBD1. J gave up 5 bases and V 8 bases, and 10 bases lay outside the gene matches. The CDR3 consists of 14 residues. CDR1 is SGHVS, CDR2 FQNEAQ, per germline. The CDR3 spells CASGRGTGSNEQYF. CDR3 sequence (DNA): TGTGCCAGCGGCCGTGGGACAGGGTCAAACGAGCAGTACTTC. Full variable domain (remainder filled in from reference TRBV7-8 and TRBJ2-7): GAGVSQSPRYKVAKRGQDVALRCDPISGHVSLFWYQQALGQGPEFLTYFQNEAQLDKSGLPSDRFFAERPEGSVSTLKIQRTQQEDSAVYLCASGRGTGSNEQYFGPGTRLTVT.

This rearrangement joins TRBV4-3 to TRBJ2-3; TRBD2 agrees at 13 bases. V was pared by 4 bases and J by 4 bases, with 11 bases of the junction left unmatched. The CDR3 runs to 18 residues. Looked up from germline, CDR1 is LGHNA and CDR2 is YSLEER. The CDR3 protein is CASSRQLAGGREADTQYF. The DNA for the CDR3 is TGCGCCAGCAGCCGCCAACTAGCGGGAGGGCGGGAGGCAGATACGCAGTATTTT.

The V gene is TRBV6-1, the J gene TRBJ1-2; a possible D gene is TRBD1 (5 bases). The germline V and J ends were trimmed by 1 base and 1 base, with 13 bases remaining between them. Germline CDR1 reads MNHNS; CDR2 reads SASEGT. The CDR3 is 16 residues long. CDR3 bases: TGTGCCAGCAGTGAAGTCCCCCCTCAGGGTAACTATGGCTACACCTTC. Amino acid sequence: CASSEVPPQGNYGYTF.

V is TRBV10-3 and J is TRBJ2-1, with 7 bases lining up with TRBD1. This CDR3 region has 15 residues. In germline, CDR1 is ENHRY, CDR2 SYGVKD. J lost 4 bases, V lost 8 bases, and 11 bases had no gene match. CDR3 coding DNA: TGTGCCATCCGCGCGAGGACAGGCATTTACAATGAGCAGTTCTTC. This encodes CAIRARTGIYNEQFF.

This clone came up once. The V and J genes are TRBV6-1 and TRBJ2-7, with 8 bases identical to TRBD2. The CDR3 is 14 residues long. The germline gives CDR1 MNHNS, CDR2 SASEGT. V shed 8 bases, J shed 4 bases, and the junction held 10 bases outside the gene matches. CDR3 nucleotides: TGTGCCAGCTGGTGGACGGGGGGGAGATACGAGCAGTACTTC. It yields the protein CASWWTGGRYEQYF.

This clone was detected only a few times. The chain combines TRBV2 with TRBJ2-5, with 7 bases that match TRBD1. Unmatched junction bases numbered 9, after V lost 9 bases and J lost 5 bases. The CDR3 runs to 13 residues. Germline loops: CDR1 SNHLY, CDR2 FYNNEI. The CDR3 coding sequence is TGTGCCAGTGGGAAAGGGGGCCAGGAGACCCAGTACTTC. It codes for CASGKGGQETQYF.

The genes are TRBV6-1 and TRBJ2-7; a weak D match, TRBD1 (5 bases). The V end was cut by 6 bases, the J end by 7 bases, with 13 bases between. Germline loops: CDR1 MNHNS, CDR2 SASEGT. The CDR3 extends over 12 amino acids. The CDR3 protein is CASSGVGVEQYF. CDR3 nucleotides: TGTGCCAGCAGCGGAGTAGGGGTTGAGCAGTACTTC.

This clone was picked up one time. The CDR3 DNA reads as TGTGCCAGCAGCTTGGATCGGGTATCCCCCTACGAGCAGTACTTC. Amino acids: CASSLDRVSPYEQYF. The rearrangement uses TRBV5-8 and TRBJ2-7; no definite D call. In germline, CDR1 is SGHTS, CDR2 YDEGEE. CDR3 size: 15 residues. V was pared by 0 bases and J by 2 bases, with 12 bases between.

This rearrangement joins TRBV18 to TRBJ2-5; possibly TRBD1 for D (6 bases). Trimming removed 3 bases from V and 5 bases from J, with 16 bases in between. This CDR3 contains 15 residues. Germline lookup yields CDR1 KGHSH and CDR2 LQKENI. This CDR3 is CASSPGHSEGETQYF. CDR3 nucleotide sequence: TGTGCCAGCTCACCGGGACACTCCGAAGGGGAGACCCAGTACTTC.

This clone was seen once. The V and J genes are TRBV6-4 and TRBJ2-1, with 10 nucleotides matching TRBD2. The germline CDR1 and CDR2 sequences are MRHNA and SNTAGT. The CDR3 has 16 residues. V shed 0 bases, J shed 6 bases, and the junction held 5 bases outside the gene matches. For the CDR3, the DNA is TGTGCCAGCAGTGACTCCTCTAGCGGGAGCTTCAATGAGCAGTTCTTC. Residues: CASSDSSSGSFNEQFF.

The rearrangement links TRBV5-1 to TRBJ1-5, with 7 bases aligning to TRBD1. V trimming: 0 bases; J trimming: 4 bases; junction bases outside the gene matches: 4. CDR3 size: 15 residues. Germline CDR1 is SGHRS and CDR2 is YFSETQ. CDR3 in DNA: TGCGCCAGCAGCTTGGGGGACAGCTGGAATCAGCCCCAGCATTTT. It encodes CASSLGDSWNQPQHF.

A few counts support this clone. V usage is TRBV6-5 and J usage is TRBJ2-7; 8 nucleotides match TRBD2. The germline V gene encodes CDR1 MNHEY and CDR2 SVGAGI. V trimming: 7 bases; J trimming: 5 bases; junction bases outside the gene matches: 7. This CDR3 is built from 13 residues. The CDR3, as DNA: TGTGCCAGCAAGGTTGGTAGCGGGAACGAGCAGTACTTC. This gives the protein CASKVGSGNEQYF.

The chain uses TRBV29-1 and TRBJ1-1; 10 nucleotides align to TRBD1. J was trimmed by 5 bases and V by 6 bases; bases with no gene match: 6. Germline V gene lookup returns CDR1 SQVTM and CDR2 ANQGSEA. This CDR3 contains 13 residues. The CDR3 DNA reads TGCAGCGTCAGACAGGGGGCAAGGACTGAAGCTTTCTTT. It codes for CSVRQGARTEAFF.

The genes are TRBV28 and TRBJ2-5, with D possibly being TRBD2 (6 bases). CDR1 and CDR2 from the germline V gene are MDHEN and SYDVKM. V lost 6 bases to trimming and J lost 2 bases, with 10 bases between them. The CDR3 contains 13 residues. The DNA for the CDR3 is TGTGCCAGCAGATACGGGGGTCAAGAGACCCAGTACTTC. Amino acid sequence: CASRYGGQETQYF. The full variable domain, completed using reference TRBV28 and TRBJ2-5, is DVKVTQSSRYLVKRTGEKVFLECVQDMDHENMFWYRQDPGLGLRLIYFSYDVKMKEKGDIPEGYSVSREKKERFSLILESASTNQTSMYLCASRYGGQETQYFGPGTRLLVL.

The J gene is TRBJ2-7, the V gene TRBV6-1, with D unclear. CDR3 length equals 12 residues. The V end was cut by 5 bases, the J end by 0 bases, with 5 bases between. Germline CDR1 reads MNHNS; CDR2 reads SASEGT. The DNA of the CDR3 is TGTGCCAGCAGTTCGTCCTCCTACGAGCAGTACTTC. Translating it yields CASSSSSYEQYF.

This chain links TRBV19 with TRBJ2-7; D possibly corresponds to TRBD2 (5 bases). V was clipped by 6 bases and J by 6 bases, with 15 bases between them. The CDR3 loop spans 13 amino acids. CDR1 is LNHDA, CDR2 SQIVND, per germline (reference sequence). The DNA of the CDR3 is TGTGCCAGTAGCCCCCGAGGGTTCGGCGAGCAGTACTTC. It specifies CASSPRGFGEQYF.

This sequence joins TRBV18 and TRBJ2-7; 10 nucleotides align to TRBD2. Germline trimming cut 3 bases from V and 6 bases from J; bases unmatched to any gene: 14. The CDR3 contains 17 residues. Looked up from germline, CDR1 is KGHSH and CDR2 is LQKENI. The CDR3 DNA reads TGTGCCAGCTCACCCCGCTGGTCTAGCGGGAGACCCGCCGAGCAGTACTTC. It translates to CASSPRWSSGRPAEQYF.

This chain links TRBV29-1 with TRBJ1-1; D is ambiguous. Trimming removed 7 bases at V and 1 base at J, with 13 bases between. The CDR3 has 13 amino acids. In germline, CDR1 is SQVTM, CDR2 ANQGSEA. The CDR3 DNA follows: TGCAGCGCTGCCCAGGTTCCGAACACTGAAGCTTTCTTT. Translated, it gives CSAAQVPNTEAFF. The full variable domain, completed using reference TRBV29-1 and TRBJ1-1, is SAVISQKPSRDICQRGTSLTIQCQVDSQVTMMFWYRQQPGQSLTLIATANQGSEATYESGFVIDKFPISRPNLTFSTLTVSNMSPEDSSIYLCSAAQVPNTEAFFGQGTRLTVV.

The count of this clone is one. This sequence joins TRBV9 and TRBJ2-5, with D maybe TRBD2 (7 bases). The V gene lost 0 bases and the J gene lost 0 bases, with 9 bases spanning the gap. Germline V lookup: CDR1 SGDLS, CDR2 YYNGEE. CDR3 size: 15 residues. CDR3 bases: TGTGCCAGCAGCGTAGAGGGGGGGTACCAAGAGACCCAGTACTTC. Amino acid sequence: CASSVEGGYQETQYF.

The chain recombines TRBV7-2 with TRBJ1-1; D perhaps matches TRBD1 (5 bases). Trimming removed 5 bases at V and 6 bases at J, with 16 bases between. The CDR3 runs to 14 residues. The germline V gene encodes CDR1 SGHTA and CDR2 FQGNSA. As DNA, the CDR3 is TGTGCCAGCAGCCTCCGTTCGGGGGGTGCTGAAGCTTTCTTT. This sequence encodes CASSLRSGGAEAFF.

V usage is TRBV6-1 and J usage is TRBJ2-3; D is undetermined. CDR3 length: 14 residues. Germline lookup yields CDR1 MNHNS and CDR2 SASEGT. Trimming stripped 2 bases from V and 1 base from J, with 7 bases between. The CDR3: CASSERQGTDTQYF. In nucleotides, the CDR3 is TGTGCCAGCAGTGAAAGACAAGGCACAGATACGCAGTATTTT.

The CDR3 loop reads CASSLGGAQNTEAFF. The CDR3 coding sequence is TGTGCCAGCAGCCTTGGAGGGGCTCAGAACACTGAAGCTTTCTTT. V gene TRBV5-4 combines with J gene TRBJ1-1; D possibly corresponds to TRBD1 (5 bases). V dropped 4 bases and J dropped 1 base, with 14 bases sitting between them. The CDR3 spans 15 residues. Germline-derived CDR1 and CDR2 are SGHNT and YYREEE (reference sequence). Combining the CDR3 with reference TRBV5-4 and TRBJ1-1 gives the whole variable domain ETGVTQSPTHLIKTRGQQVTLRCSSQSGHNTVSWYQQALGQGPQFIFQYYREEENGRGNFPPRFSGLQFPNYSSELNVNALELDDSALYLCASSLGGAQNTEAFFGQGTRLTVV.

The J gene is TRBJ1-1, the V gene TRBV5-6, with D unclear. Trimming took 3 bases from V and 1 from J, leaving 10 bases between them. From germline, CDR1 is SGHDT and CDR2 YYEEEE. The CDR3 runs to 14 residues. CDR3 sequence (DNA): TGTGCCAGCAGCTACAAATTTCGGAACACTGAAGCTTTCTTT. Protein product: CASSYKFRNTEAFF.

This clone was seen a handful of times. The chain couples TRBV18 to TRBJ2-3; D gene uncertain. This CDR3 has 13 amino acids. CDR1 is KGHSH and CDR2 is LQKENI in the germline V gene. V dropped 3 bases and J dropped 1 base, with 5 bases sitting between them. DNA of the CDR3: TGTGCCAGCTCACCTGGAGGCACAGATACGCAGTATTTT. This gives the protein CASSPGGTDTQYF.